The present TCR beta chain was sequenced within a study of blood T cell repertoires in COVID-19 (dated by TCRdb to 2020 to 2022). About the investigation overall: Samples covering the acute and convalescent phases of COVID-19 were provided by collaborators in the United States, Italy and Spain. Samples came from the ongoing ImmuneRACE study (first 160 participants) plus 1,254 subjects from 6 global collaborators. The repertoires were made available in a free public database intended to serve as a resource for research on the immune response to SARS-CoV-2. Deeply sampled blood TCRbeta repertoires from subjects exposed to, actively infected with, or recovered from COVID-19 were included in the dataset. The prospective study material was composed of cDNA or gDNA derived from T cells, B-cell-depleted T cells, or PBMCs. Nearly every sample came with metadata listing a de-identified subject ID, COVID-19 status, age in years and sex. Where available, HLA class I and class II types were obtained from metadata supplied by the sample provider rather than from assay-based typing.

Remarks on this clone: Which antigen it targets is not known. Per-nucleotide qualities are absent, and no much larger clonotype sits a single base away.

In the prospective study, participants were roughly 18 to 95 years old, resided in about two dozen geographic areas of the United States, and were enrolled through a virtual design. In the prospective study, participants were assigned to cohorts based on the clinical history participants reported in a screening survey and a study questionnaire. ImmuneRACE Cohort 3 recovered participants were defined by two consecutive negative NP/OP PCR tests, healthcare professional clearance, or symptom resolution. Each participant in the prospective study had whole blood, serum and a nasopharyngeal or oropharyngeal swab collected by mobile phlebotomists. Additional blood draws and questionnaires over an approximately 2-month period could optionally be provided by prospective study participants. Blood samples from the prospective study were shipped frozen or at room temperature prior to DNA extraction. Overall study outcomes, separate from this receptor: Clinical and demographic metadata were provided uncurated, with the amount varying by source and participant.

V lost 4 bases and J lost 6 bases; the stretch between them is 12 bases long. The CDR3 goes from the cysteine to the phenylalanine over 13 residues. Only the CDR3 DNA stays, 39 bases, in frame from base 1. The germline V gene specifies MDHEN as CDR1 and SYDVKM as CDR2. The immunoSEQ Assay, a bias-controlled multiplex PCR, was used to amplify TCRbeta CDR3 regions from genomic DNA. The study's own analysis went as follows. The number of nucleated cells in each sample was estimated by amplification of reference gene primers within the assay. Sequence reads were collapsed and filtered to measure the absolute abundance of every unique TCRbeta CDR3 rearrangement. For each sample, productive Simpson clonality was calculated as the square root of Simpson's diversity index across productive rearrangements. Sourced from immuneACCESS, this table was stored by TCRdb with only in-frame sequences that have V and J called. A share of the clones is absent; for the studies checked, an unresolved V gene accounts for under half, and the remainder has no known explanation. V and J calls plus clone size are reproduced from that table; the DNA served to infer D and trimming. Across this sample there are some 150,000 clones, with 60% to 80% seen only once. Under 3% of the sample lies in the top ten.

Sequencing was performed on PBMCs or T cells enriched from blood (not recorded which). This TCR was recovered from a woman aged 45-60 years who had recovered from COVID-19. The chain uses TRBV28 and TRBJ1-1, with a tentative D gene TRBD1 over 5 matching bases. The DNA sequence is given as TGTGCCAGCAGTTCGCCCCAGGGCGCTGAAGCTTTCTTT. Its product reads: CASSSPQGAEAFF.